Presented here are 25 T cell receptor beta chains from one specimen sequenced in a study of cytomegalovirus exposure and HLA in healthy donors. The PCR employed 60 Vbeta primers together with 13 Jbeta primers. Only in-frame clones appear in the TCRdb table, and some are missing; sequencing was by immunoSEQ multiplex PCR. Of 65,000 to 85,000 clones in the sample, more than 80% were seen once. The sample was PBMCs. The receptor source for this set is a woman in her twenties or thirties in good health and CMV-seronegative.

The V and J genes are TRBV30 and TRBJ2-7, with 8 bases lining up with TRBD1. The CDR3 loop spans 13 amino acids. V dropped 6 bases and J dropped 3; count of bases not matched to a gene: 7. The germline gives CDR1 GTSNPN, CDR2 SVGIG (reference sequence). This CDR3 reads CACTGTGDYEQYF. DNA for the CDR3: TGTGCCTGCACCGGGACAGGAGACTACGAGCAGTACTTC.

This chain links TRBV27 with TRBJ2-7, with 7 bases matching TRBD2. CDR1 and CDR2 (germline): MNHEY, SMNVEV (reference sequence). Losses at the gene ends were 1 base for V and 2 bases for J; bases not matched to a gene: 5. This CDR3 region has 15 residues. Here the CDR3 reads CASSLFGRGTYEQYF. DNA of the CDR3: TGTGCCAGCAGTTTATTCGGGCGGGGGACCTACGAGCAGTACTTC.

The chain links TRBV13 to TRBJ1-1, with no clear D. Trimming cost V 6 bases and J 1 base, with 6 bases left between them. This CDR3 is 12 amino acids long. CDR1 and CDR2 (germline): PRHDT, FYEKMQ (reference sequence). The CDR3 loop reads CASREKNTEAFF. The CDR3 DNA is TGTGCCAGCAGGGAGAAGAACACTGAAGCTTTCTTT. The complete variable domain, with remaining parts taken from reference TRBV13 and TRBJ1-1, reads AAGVIQSPRHLIKEKRETATLKCYPIPRHDTVYWYQQGPGQDPQFLISFYEKMQSDKGSIPDRFSAQQFSDYHSELNMSSLELGDSALYFCASREKNTEAFFGQGTRLTVV.

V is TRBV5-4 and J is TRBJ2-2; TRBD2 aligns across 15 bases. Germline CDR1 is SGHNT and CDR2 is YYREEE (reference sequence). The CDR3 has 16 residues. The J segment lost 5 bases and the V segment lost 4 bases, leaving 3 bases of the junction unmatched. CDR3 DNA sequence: TGTGCCAGCAGCCCGGGACTAGCGGGAGGTACCGGGGAGCTGTTTTTT. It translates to CASSPGLAGGTGELFF.

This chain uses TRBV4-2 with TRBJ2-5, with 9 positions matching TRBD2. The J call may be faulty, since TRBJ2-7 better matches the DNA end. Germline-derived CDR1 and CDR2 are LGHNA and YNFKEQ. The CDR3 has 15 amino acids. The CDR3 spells CASSQETSGSYEQYF. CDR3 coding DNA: TGTGCCAGCAGCCAAGAGACTAGCGGATCCTACGAGCAGTACTTC.

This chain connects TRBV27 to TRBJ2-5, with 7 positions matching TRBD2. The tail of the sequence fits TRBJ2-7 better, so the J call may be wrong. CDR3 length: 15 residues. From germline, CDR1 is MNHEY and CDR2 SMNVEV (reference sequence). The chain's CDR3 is CASRTIAGPSYEQYF. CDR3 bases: TGTGCCAGCAGAACCATAGCGGGCCCTTCCTACGAGCAGTACTTC.

The CDR3 DNA reads as TGTGCCAGCAGCTCTGGCGGGAATCAGCCCCAGCATTTT. Protein product: CASSSGGNQPQHF. The rearrangement joins TRBV9 to TRBJ1-5; D ambiguous. CDR1 SGDLS and CDR2 YYNGEE come from the germline V gene. V shed 4 bases and J shed 4 bases, with 9 bases lying between them. The CDR3 loop spans 13 amino acids.

The CDR3 coding sequence is TGTGCCAGCAGCTTGACTAGCGGGAGAATCTACGAGCAGTACTTC. It specifies CASSLTSGRIYEQYF. This chain uses TRBV5-6 with TRBJ2-7, with TRBD2 identical over 11 bases. Germline CDR1 and CDR2: SGHDT and YYEEEE. Trimming removed 1 base from V and 3 bases from J; junction bases left unmatched: 3. CDR3 length equals 15 residues.

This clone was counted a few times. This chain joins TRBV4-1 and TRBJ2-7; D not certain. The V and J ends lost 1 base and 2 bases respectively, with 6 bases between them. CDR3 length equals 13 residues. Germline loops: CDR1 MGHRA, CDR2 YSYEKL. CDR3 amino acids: CASSQVSTYEQYF. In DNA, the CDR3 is TGCGCCAGCAGCCAAGTGAGTACCTACGAGCAGTACTTC.

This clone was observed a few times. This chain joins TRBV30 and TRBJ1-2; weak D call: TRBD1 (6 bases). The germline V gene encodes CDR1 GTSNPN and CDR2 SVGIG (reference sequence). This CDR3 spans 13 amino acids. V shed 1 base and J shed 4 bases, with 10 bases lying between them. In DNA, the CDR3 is TGTGCCTGGAGTGCGCAGGGGATCTATGGCTACACCTTC. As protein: CAWSAQGIYGYTF.

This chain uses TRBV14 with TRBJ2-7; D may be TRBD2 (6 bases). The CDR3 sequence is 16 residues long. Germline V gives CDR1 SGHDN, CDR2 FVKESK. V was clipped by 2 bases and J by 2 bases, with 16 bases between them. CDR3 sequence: CASSQLSGPSPYEQYF. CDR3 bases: TGTGCCAGCAGCCAATTAAGCGGGCCAAGTCCCTACGAGCAGTACTTC.

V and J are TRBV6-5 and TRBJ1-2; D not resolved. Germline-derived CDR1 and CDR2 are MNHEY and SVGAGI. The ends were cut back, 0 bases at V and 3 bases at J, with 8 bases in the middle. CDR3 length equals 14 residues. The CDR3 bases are TGTGCCAGCAGTTACTCTCCAGGATACTATGGCTACACCTTC. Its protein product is CASSYSPGYYGYTF.

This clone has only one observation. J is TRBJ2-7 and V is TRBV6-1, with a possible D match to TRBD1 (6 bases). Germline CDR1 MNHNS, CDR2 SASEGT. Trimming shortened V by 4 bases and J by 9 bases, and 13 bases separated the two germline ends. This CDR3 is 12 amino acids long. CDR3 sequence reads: CASSANRAAQYF. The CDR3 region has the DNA TGTGCCAGCAGTGCCAACAGGGCTGCGCAGTACTTC.

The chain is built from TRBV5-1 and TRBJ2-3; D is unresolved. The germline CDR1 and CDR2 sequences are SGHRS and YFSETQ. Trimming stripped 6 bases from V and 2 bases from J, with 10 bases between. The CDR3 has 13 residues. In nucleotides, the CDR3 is TGCGCCAGCAAAGCAGGCCCCACAGATACGCAGTATTTT. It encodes CASKAGPTDTQYF.

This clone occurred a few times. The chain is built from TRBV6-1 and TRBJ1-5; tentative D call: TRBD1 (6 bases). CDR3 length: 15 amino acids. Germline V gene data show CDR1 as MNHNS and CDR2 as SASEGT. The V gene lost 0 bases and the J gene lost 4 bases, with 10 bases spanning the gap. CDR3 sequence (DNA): TGTGCCAGCAGTGAAGCCAGGGGTCTAAATCAGCCCCAGCATTTT. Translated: CASSEARGLNQPQHF.

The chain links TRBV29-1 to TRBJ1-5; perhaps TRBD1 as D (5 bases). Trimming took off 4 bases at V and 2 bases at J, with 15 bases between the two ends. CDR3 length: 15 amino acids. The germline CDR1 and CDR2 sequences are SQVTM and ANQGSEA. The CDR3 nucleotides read TGCAGCGTTGGGTCGGGGAGGGGTGGCAATCAGCCCCAGCATTTT. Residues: CSVGSGRGGNQPQHF.

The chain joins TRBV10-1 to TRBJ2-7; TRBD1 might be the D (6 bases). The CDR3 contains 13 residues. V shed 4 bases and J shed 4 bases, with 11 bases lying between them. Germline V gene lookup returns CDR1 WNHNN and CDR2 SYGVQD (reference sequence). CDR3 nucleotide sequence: TGCGCCAGCAGTGGGACAGAGACTTACGAGCAGTACTTC. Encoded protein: CASSGTETYEQYF.

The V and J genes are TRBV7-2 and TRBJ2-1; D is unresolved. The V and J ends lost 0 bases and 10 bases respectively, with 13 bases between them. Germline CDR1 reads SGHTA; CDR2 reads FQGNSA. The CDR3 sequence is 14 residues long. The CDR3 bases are TGTGCCAGCAGCTTAGCAAAAACTACCACGGAGCAGTTCTTC. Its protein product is CASSLAKTTTEQFF.

DNA of the CDR3: TGTGCCAGCAGTTACTCCCGGGGGAAGGCCTACAATGAGCAGTTCTTC. Its translation is CASSYSRGKAYNEQFF. The J gene is TRBJ2-1, the V gene TRBV6-6, with a tentative D call TRBD2 (6 bases). Germline lookup yields CDR1 MNHNY and CDR2 SVGAGI (reference sequence). Between the trimmed V and J ends, which lost 0 bases and 2 bases, there was a span of 11 bases. The CDR3 runs 16 residues.

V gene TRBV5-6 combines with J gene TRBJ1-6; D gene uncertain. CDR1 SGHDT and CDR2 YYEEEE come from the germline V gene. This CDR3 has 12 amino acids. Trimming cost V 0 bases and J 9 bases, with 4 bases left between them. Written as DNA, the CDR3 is TGTGCCAGCAGCTTGGTCGGTTCACCCCTCCACTTT. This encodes CASSLVGSPLHF.

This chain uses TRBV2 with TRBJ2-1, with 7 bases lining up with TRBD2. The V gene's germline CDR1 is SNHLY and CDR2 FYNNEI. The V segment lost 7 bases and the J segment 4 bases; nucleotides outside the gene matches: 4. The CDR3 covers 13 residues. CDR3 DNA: TGTGCCAGCACTAGGGACTATTACAATGAGCAGTTCTTC. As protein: CASTRDYYNEQFF.

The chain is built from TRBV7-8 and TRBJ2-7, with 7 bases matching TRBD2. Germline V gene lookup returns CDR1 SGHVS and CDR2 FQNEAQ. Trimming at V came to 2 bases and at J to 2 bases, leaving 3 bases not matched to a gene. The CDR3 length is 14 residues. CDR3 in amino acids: CASSLSSGPYEQYF. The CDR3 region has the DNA TGTGCCAGCAGCTTATCTAGCGGCCCCTACGAGCAGTACTTC.

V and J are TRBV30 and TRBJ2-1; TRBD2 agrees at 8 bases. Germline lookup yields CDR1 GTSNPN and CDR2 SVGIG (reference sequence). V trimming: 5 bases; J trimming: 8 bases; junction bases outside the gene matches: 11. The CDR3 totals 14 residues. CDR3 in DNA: TGTGCCTGGTCCGTCGGGGGGGGCGGACATGAGCAGTTCTTC. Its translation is CAWSVGGGGHEQFF. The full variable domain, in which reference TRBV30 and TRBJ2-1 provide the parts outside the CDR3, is SQTIHQWPATLVQPVGSPLSLECTVEGTSNPNLYWYRQAAGRGLQLLFYSVGIGQISSEVPQNLSASRPQDRQFILSSKKLLLSDSGFYLCAWSVGGGGHEQFFGPGTRLTVL.

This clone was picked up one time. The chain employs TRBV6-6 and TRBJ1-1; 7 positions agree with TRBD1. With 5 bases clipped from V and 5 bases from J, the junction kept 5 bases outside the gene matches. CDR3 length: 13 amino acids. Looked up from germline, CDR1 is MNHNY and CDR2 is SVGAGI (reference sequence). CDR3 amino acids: CASSRQGGTEAFF. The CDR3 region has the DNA TGTGCCAGCAGTAGGCAGGGGGGAACTGAAGCTTTCTTT.

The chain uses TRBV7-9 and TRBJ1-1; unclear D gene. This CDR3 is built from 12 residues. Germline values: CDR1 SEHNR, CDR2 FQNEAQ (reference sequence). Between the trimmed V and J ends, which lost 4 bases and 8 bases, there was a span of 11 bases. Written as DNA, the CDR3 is TGTGCCAGCAGCTCGAGGGCAGGCGAAGCTTTCTTT. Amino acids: CASSSRAGEAFF.